The source of this T cell receptor (beta chain) is a study of blood T cells in healthy people across ages. About the study: The template switching approach captured approximately one barcoded beta molecule for every two T cells. Study conclusions and caveats: Possibly confounding the expanded clonotype changes was the fact that donor CMV status was unknown. Whereas aged donors had fewer naive CD4+ cells, long-lived donors had more of them and higher diversity.

With respect to this clonotype: Its antigen is still unknown.

A sample-barcoded 5' primer and a J-beta primer mix were used in a second PCR of about 7 to 12 cycles. TCRdb reprocessed the 5' RACE reads with MiXCR, giving one entry per CDR3 protein. Found here are some 900,000 distinct CDR3 sequences, roughly 50% of them singletons; the top ten hold 13%. V was cut by 1 base and J by 4 bases, with 7 bases left in between. From germline, CDR1 is SEHNR and CDR2 FQNEAQ (reference sequence). CDR3 size: 13 residues. The chain carries TRBV7-9 and TRBJ1-1; D unclear. This clonotype was obtained from a man aged 30 to 39 in good health. The sample taken for sequencing was blood. Written as DNA, the CDR3 is TGTGCCAGCAGCTTAGGACTGTTCACTGAAGCTTTCTTT. Translation gives CASSLGLFTEAFF.